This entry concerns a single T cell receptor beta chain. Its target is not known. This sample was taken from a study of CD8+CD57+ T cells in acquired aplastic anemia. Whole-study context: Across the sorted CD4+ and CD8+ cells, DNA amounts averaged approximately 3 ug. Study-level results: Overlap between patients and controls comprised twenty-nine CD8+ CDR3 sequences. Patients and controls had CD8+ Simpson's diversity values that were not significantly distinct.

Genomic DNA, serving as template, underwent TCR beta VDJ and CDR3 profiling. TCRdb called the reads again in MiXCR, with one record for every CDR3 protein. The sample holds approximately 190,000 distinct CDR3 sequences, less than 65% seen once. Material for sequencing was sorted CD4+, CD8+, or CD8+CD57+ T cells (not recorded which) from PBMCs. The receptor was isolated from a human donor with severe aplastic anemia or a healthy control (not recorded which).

The CDR3 region has the DNA TGTGCCAGCAGCTTGACCGGACCCAACGGGGATGAGCAGTTCTTC. It is translated as CASSLTGPNGDEQFF. The V call is TRBV7-3, the J call TRBJ2-1, with a weak D call TRBD2 (5 bases). Germline V gene sequence: CDR1 SGHTA, CDR2 FQGTGA. This CDR3 comprises 15 residues. The V gene lost 3 bases and the J gene lost 8 bases, with 17 bases spanning the gap.